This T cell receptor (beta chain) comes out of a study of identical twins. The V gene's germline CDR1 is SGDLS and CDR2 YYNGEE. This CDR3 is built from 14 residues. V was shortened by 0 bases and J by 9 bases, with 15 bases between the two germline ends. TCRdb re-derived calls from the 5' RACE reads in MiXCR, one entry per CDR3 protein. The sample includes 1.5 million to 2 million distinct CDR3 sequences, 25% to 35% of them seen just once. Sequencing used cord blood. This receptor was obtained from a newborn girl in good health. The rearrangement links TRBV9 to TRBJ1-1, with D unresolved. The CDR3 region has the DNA TGTGCCAGCAGCGTAGATAGCCAAGCGGCCAAAGCTTTCTTT. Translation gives CASSVDSQAAKAFF.